This record covers a single TCR beta chain. These data come from a study of blood T cell repertoires in COVID-19. Germline CDR1 reads MDHEN; CDR2 reads SYDVKM. Trimming pared 2 bases from V and 5 bases from J, leaving 13 bases between. The CDR3 contains 15 residues. Per the original methods: Amplification of reference gene primers provided the estimated nucleated cell counts. The data were produced by immunoSEQ multiplex PCR, yet TCRdb's version contains in-frame clones alone and is incomplete. V, J and clone size derive from that table, while D and trimming were established from the DNA sequence. The sample records 75,000 to 100,000 clones, around 87% being singletons.

Source material: peripheral blood. This chain uses TRBV28 with TRBJ1-5; tentatively, D is TRBD1 (5 bases). The TCR sequence derives from a human donor in a cohort sampled during active COVID-19. Here the CDR3 DNA reads TGTGCCAGCAGTTTAGTTAGGAGGGGCGATCAGCCCCAGCATTTT. Its protein product is CASSLVRRGDQPQHF.